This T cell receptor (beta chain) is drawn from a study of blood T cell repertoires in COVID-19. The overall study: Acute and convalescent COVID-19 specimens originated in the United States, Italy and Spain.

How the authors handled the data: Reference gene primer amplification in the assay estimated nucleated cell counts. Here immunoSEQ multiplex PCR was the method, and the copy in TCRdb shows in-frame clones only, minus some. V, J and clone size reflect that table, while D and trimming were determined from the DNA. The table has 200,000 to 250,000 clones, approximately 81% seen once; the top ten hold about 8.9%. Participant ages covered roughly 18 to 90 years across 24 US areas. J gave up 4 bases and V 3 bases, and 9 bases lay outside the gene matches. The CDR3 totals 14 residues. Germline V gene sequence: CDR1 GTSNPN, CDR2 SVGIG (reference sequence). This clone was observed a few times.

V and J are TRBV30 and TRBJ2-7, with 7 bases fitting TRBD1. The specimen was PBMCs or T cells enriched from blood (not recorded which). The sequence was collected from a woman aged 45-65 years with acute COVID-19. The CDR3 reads CAWRTKGARYEQYF. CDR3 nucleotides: TGTGCCTGGAGGACTAAGGGGGCCCGATACGAGCAGTACTTC. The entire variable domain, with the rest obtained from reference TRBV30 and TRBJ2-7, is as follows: SQTIHQWPATLVQPVGSPLSLECTVEGTSNPNLYWYRQAAGRGLQLLFYSVGIGQISSEVPQNLSASRPQDRQFILSSKKLLLSDSGFYLCAWRTKGARYEQYFGPGTRLTVT.